The present entry profiles one T cell receptor (beta chain) with its context. In the authors' methods: Using reference gene primer amplification, nucleated cell counts were estimated. The repertoire was sequenced with immunoSEQ multiplex PCR; TCRdb's copy has only in-frame clones and lacks some. V and J calls and clone size are copied from that table; D and trimming were computed from the DNA. The data show 65,000 to 90,000 clones, 70% to 90% seen once. This sample stems from a study of blood T cell repertoires in COVID-19. Overall study: Spain, Italy and the United States supplied samples that represented acute and convalescent COVID-19. The analysed material was cDNA or gDNA that came from T cells, B-cell-depleted T cells, or PBMCs.

From germline, CDR1 is MDHEN and CDR2 SYDVKM. Losses at the gene ends were 7 bases for V and 3 bases for J; bases not matched to a gene: 20. The CDR3 length is 18 residues. Specimen: peripheral blood. The TCR sequence derives from a young man with acute or convalescent COVID-19. The V call is TRBV28, the J call TRBJ2-7, with 8 bases lining up with TRBD2. This CDR3 is CASTLSTSSGGRIYEQYF. The CDR3 DNA reads TGTGCCAGCACCTTGTCTACCTCTAGCGGCGGGAGGATCTACGAGCAGTACTTC.